Here is one T cell receptor (beta chain) with its context. As yet, its antigen is unknown. The germline CDR1 and CDR2 sequences are SGHTA and FQGNSA. The CDR3 consists of 14 residues. Trimming at V came to 1 base and at J to 8 bases, leaving 7 bases not matched to a gene. This entry comes from a study of early T cells in non-severe SARS-CoV-2 infection. Study in general: The study sequenced bulk RNA from unsorted whole blood, with chains unpaired. Broader study findings: In VDJdb matching, anti-spike CD8 responses were favored while private and CD4 specificities went missing.

cDNA molecules, individually, were tagged with unique molecular identifiers. MiXCR was run by TCRdb on the 5' RACE reads, yielding one entry per CDR3 protein. The sample has around 77,000 distinct CDR3 sequences, about 14% seen once; the top ten hold 3.9%. The sequencing here drew on whole blood, taken at baseline. The TCR originated in an adult who was a healthcare worker with PCR-confirmed SARS-CoV-2 infection or an uninfected control (not recorded which). The rearrangement links TRBV7-2 to TRBJ1-2; TRBD1 matches at 7 bases. CDR3 sequence (DNA): TGTGCCAGCAGCTTAGAGACAGGGCTCAAAGGCTACACCTTC. Its protein product is CASSLETGLKGYTF.